This T cell receptor (beta chain) derives from a study of shared clonotypes between healthy human individuals. CDR3 size: 13 residues. Trimming took 5 bases from V and 5 from J, leaving 10 bases between them. The germline CDR1 and CDR2 sequences are GTSNPN and SVGIG (reference sequence). Clones were read by immunoSEQ multiplex PCR, and TCRdb kept only the in-frame ones, dropping some. Seen here are about 2.4 million clones, around nine tenths observed once, and the top ten hold more than 0.12%. This clone was detected a few times. This clonotype was obtained from a young man in good health. The sequenced sample was naive CD4+ T cells sorted from blood. Subset reported: CD45RA+ positively selected. V gene TRBV30 combines with J gene TRBJ1-6; D ambiguous. CDR3 bases: TGTGCCTGGGGAGGGATGGATAATTCACCCCTCCACTTT. This gives the protein CAWGGMDNSPLHF.